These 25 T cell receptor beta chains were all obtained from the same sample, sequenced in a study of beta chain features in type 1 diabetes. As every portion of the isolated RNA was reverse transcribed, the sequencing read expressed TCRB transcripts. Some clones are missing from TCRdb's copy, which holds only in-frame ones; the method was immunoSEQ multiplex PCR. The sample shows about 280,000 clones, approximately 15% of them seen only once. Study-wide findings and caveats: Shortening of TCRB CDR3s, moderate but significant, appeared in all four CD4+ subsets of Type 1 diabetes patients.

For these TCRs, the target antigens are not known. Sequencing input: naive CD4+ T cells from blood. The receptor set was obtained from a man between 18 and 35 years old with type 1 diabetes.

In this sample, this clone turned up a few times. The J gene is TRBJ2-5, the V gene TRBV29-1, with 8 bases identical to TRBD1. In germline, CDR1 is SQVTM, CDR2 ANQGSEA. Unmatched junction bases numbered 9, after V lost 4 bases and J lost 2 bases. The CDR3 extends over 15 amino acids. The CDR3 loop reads CSVVRQGARQETQYF. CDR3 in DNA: TGCAGCGTTGTCAGGCAGGGGGCGCGGCAAGAGACCCAGTACTTC.

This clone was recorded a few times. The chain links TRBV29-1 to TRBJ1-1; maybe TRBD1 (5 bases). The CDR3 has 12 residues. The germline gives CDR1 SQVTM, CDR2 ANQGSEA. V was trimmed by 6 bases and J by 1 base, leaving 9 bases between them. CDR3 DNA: TGCAGCGTGACGGGGGGGAACACTGAAGCTTTCTTT. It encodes CSVTGGNTEAFF.

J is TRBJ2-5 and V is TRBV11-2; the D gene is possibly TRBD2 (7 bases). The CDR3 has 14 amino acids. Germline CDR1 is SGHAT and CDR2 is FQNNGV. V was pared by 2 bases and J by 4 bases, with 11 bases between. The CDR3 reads CASSLHGGRETQYF. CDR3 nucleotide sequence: TGTGCCAGCAGCTTACACGGGGGGCGAGAGACCCAGTACTTC.

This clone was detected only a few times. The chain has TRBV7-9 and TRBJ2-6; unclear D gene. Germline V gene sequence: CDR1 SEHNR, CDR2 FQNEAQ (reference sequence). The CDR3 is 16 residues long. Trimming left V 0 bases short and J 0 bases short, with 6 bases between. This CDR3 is CASSLARDSGANVLTF. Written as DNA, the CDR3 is TGTGCCAGCAGCTTAGCCCGAGACTCTGGGGCCAACGTCCTGACTTTC.

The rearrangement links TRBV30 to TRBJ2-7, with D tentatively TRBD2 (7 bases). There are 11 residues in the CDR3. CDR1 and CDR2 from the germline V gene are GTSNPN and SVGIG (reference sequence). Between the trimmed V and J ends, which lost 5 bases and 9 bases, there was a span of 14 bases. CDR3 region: CAWGGGSTQYF. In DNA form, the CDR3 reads TGTGCCTGGGGCGGGGGCTCGACGCAGTACTTC.

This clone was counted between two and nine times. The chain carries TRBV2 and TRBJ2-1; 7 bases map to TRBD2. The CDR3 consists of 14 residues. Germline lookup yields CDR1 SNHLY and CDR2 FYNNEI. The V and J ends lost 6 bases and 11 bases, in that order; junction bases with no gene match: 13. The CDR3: CASRPAVAGVQQFF. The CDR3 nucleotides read TGTGCCAGCAGACCGGCGGTGGCGGGGGTACAGCAGTTCTTC.

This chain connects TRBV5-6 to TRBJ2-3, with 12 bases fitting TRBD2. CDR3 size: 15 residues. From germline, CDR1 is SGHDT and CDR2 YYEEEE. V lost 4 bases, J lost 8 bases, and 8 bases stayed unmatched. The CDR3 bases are TGTGCCAGCAGCGTGACTAGCGGGAGATGGAGTACGCAGTATTTT. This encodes CASSVTSGRWSTQYF. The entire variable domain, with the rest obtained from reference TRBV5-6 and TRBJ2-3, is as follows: DAGVTQSPTHLIKTRGQQVTLRCSPKSGHDTVSWYQQALGQGPQFIFQYYEEEERQRGNFPDRFSGHQFPNYSSELNVNALLLGDSALYLCASSVTSGRWSTQYFGPGTRLTVL.

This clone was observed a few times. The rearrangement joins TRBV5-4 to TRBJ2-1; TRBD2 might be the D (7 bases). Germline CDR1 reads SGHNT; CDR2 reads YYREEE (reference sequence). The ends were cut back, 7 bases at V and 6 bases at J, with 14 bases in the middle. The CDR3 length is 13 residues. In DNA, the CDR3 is TGTGCCAGCGTCGGGGGGCTAGGCAATGAGCAGTTCTTC. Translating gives CASVGGLGNEQFF.

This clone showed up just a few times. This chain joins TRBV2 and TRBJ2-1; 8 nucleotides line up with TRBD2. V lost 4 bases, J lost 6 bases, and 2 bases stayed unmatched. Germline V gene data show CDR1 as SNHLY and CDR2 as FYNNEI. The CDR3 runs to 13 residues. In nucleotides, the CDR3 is TGTGCCAGCAGTGGGGGACTAGGCAATGAGCAGTTCTTC. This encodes CASSGGLGNEQFF.

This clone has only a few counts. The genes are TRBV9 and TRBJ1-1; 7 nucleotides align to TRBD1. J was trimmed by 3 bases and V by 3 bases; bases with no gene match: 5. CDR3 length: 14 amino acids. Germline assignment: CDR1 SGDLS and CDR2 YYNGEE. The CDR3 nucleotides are TGTGCCAGCAGCGCGACAGGGCGGGACACTGAAGCTTTCTTT. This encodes CASSATGRDTEAFF.

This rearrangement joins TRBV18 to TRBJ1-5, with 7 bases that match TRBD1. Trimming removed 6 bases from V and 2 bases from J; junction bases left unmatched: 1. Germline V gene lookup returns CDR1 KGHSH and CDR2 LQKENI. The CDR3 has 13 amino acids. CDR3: CASSGTGNQPQHF. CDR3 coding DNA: TGTGCCAGCTCCGGGACAGGCAATCAGCCCCAGCATTTT.

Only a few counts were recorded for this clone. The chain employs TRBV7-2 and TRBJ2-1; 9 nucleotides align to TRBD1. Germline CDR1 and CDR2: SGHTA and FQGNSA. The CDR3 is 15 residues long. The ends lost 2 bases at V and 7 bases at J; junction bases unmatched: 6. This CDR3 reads CASSLTGGFGNEQFF. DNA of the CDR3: TGTGCCAGCAGCTTAACAGGGGGCTTTGGAAATGAGCAGTTCTTC.

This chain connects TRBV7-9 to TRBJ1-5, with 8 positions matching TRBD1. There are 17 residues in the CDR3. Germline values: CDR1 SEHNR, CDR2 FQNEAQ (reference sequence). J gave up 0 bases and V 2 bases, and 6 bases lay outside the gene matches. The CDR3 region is CASSLTGGDSSNQPQHF. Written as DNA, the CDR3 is TGTGCCAGCAGCTTAACAGGGGGGGACAGTAGCAATCAGCCCCAGCATTTT.

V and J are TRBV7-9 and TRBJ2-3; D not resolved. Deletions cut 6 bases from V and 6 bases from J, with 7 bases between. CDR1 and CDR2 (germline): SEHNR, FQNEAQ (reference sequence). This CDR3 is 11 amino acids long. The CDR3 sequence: CASSPQDTQYF. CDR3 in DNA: TGTGCCAGCAGTCCTCAGGATACGCAGTATTTT. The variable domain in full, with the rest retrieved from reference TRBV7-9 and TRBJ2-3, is DTGVSQNPRHKITKRGQNVTFRCDPISEHNRLYWYRQTLGQGPEFLTYFQNEAQLEKSRLLSDRFSAERPKGSFSTLEIQRTEQGDSAMYLCASSPQDTQYFGPGTRLTVL.

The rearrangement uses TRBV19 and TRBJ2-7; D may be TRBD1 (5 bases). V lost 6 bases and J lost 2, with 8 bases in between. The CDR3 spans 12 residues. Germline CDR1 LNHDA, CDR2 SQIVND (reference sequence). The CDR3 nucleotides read TGTGCCAGTAGAGGGGCAACCTACGAGCAGTACTTC. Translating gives CASRGATYEQYF.

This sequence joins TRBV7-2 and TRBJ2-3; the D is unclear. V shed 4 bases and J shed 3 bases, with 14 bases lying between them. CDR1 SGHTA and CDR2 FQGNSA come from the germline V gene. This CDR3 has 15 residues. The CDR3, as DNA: TGTGCCAGCAGCTCAGCGCGAACGAGTACAGATACGCAGTATTTT. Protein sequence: CASSSARTSTDTQYF.

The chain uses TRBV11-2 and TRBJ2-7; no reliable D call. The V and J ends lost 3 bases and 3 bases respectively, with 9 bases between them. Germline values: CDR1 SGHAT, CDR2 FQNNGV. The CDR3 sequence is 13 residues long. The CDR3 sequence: CASSFRVLYEQYF. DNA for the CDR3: TGTGCCAGCAGCTTTCGTGTTCTCTACGAGCAGTACTTC.

CDR3 region: CASEFHIQWLSYEQYF. The CDR3 DNA sequence: TGTGCCAGCGAATTTCATATTCAATGGTTGAGCTACGAGCAGTACTTC. The J gene is TRBJ2-7, the V gene TRBV5-6; D is ambiguous. The length of the CDR3 is 16 residues. Germline values: CDR1 SGHDT, CDR2 YYEEEE. V was pared by 7 bases and J by 3 bases, with 23 bases between.

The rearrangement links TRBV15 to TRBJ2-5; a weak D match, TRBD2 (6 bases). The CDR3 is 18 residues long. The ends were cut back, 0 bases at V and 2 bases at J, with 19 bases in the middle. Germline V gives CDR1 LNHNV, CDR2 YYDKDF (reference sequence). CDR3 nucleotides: TGTGCCACCAGCAGAGAAATTGGAGTAGCGGCTCCACAAGAGACCCAGTACTTC. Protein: CATSREIGVAAPQETQYF.

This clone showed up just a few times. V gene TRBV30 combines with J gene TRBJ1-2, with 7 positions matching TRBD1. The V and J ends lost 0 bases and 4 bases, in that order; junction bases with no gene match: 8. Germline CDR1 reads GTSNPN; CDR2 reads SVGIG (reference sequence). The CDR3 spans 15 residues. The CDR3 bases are TGTGCCTGGAGTGTACGTAGGGGGCCGAGCTATGGCTACACCTTC. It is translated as CAWSVRRGPSYGYTF.

CDR3 loop: CASSLNLVFPRYF. The CDR3 DNA follows: TGTGCCAGCAGCTTGAATCTAGTTTTTCCGCGGTATTTT. V is TRBV5-6 and J is TRBJ2-3; D not resolved. CDR1 is SGHDT, CDR2 YYEEEE, per germline. Trimming stripped 1 base from V and 14 bases from J, with 17 bases between. This CDR3 is 13 amino acids long.

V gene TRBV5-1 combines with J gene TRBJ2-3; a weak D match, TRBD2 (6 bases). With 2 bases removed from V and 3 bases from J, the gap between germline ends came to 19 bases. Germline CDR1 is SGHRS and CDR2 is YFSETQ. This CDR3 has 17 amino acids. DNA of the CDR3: TGCGCCAGCAGCTTAATGGCGGATGCGCGGGGTACAGATACGCAGTATTTT. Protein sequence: CASSLMADARGTDTQYF.

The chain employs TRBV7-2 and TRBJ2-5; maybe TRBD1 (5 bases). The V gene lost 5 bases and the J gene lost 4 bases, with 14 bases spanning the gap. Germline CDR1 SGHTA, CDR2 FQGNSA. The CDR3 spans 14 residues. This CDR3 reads CASSLREVGETQYF. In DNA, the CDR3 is TGTGCCAGCAGCCTCAGGGAAGTAGGAGAGACCCAGTACTTC.

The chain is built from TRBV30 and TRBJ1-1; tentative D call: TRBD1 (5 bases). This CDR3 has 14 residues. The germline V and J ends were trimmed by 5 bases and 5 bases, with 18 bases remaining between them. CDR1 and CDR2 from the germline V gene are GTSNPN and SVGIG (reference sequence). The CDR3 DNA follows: TGTGCCTGGCGGCCGGGACTCTTGGGGACTGAAGCTTTCTTT. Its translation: CAWRPGLLGTEAFF.

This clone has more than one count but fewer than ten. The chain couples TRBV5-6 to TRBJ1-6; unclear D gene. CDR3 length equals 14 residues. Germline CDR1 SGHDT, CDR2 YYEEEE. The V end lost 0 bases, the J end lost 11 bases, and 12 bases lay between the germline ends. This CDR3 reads CASSLEQLGAPLHF. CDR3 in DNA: TGTGCCAGCAGCTTGGAGCAGCTAGGCGCACCCCTCCACTTT.